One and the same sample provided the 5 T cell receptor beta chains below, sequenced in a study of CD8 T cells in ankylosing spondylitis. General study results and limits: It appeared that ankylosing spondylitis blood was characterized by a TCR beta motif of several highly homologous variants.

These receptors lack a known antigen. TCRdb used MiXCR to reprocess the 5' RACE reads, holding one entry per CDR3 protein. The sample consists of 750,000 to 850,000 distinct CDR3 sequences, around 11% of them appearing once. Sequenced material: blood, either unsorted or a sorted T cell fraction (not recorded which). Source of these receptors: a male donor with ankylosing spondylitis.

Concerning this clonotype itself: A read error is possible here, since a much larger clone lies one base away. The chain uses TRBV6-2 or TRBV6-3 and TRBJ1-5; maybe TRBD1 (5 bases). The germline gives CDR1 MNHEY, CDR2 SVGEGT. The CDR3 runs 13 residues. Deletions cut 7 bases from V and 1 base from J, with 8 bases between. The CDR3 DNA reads TGTGCCAGCACCTGGGACAGCAATCAGCCCCAGCATTTT. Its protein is CASTWDSNQPQHF.

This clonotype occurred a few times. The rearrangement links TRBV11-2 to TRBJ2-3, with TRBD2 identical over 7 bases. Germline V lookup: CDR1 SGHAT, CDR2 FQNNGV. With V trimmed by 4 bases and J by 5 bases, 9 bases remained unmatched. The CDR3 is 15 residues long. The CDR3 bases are TGTGCCAGCAGCTCCTACTTCAGCGGGGAAGATACGCAGTATTTT. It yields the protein CASSSYFSGEDTQYF.

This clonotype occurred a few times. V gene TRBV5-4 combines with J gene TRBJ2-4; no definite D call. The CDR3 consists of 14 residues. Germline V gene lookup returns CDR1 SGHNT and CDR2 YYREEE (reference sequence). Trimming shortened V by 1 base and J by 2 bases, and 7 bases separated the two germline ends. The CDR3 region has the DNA TGTGCCAGCAGCTTGAAAGATTCCAAAAACATTCAGTACTTC. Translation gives CASSLKDSKNIQYF.

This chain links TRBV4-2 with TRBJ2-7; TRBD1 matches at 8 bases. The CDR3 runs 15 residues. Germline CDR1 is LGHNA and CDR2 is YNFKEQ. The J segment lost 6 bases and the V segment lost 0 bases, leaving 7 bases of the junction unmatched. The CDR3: CASSQERTGIFEQYF. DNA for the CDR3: TGTGCCAGCAGCCAAGAGAGGACAGGGATTTTCGAGCAGTACTTC.

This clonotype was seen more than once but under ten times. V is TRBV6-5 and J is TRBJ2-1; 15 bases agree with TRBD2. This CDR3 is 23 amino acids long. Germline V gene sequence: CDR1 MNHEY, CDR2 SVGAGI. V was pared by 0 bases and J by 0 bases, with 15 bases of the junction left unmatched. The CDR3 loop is CASSYSITFLGTSGRSSYNEQFF. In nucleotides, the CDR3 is TGTGCCAGCAGTTACTCTATTACGTTCCTGGGGACTAGCGGGAGGAGCTCCTACAATGAGCAGTTCTTC.